This T cell receptor (beta chain) is from a study of T-cell memory formation after mild COVID-19 (dated by TCRdb to about 2021). Looking at the study overall: TCR sequence clusters from the two donors were largely donor specific. The cohort was made up of two young adult volunteers, one female and one male, who were previously healthy. In two donors, T-cell clones that expanded and contracted after mild COVID-19 were tracked by sequencing TCRalpha and TCRbeta repertoires over time. Findings and caveats that apply to the study as a whole: The second-wave clones that peaked on day 37 were not confirmed to be SARS-CoV-2 specific. The study covered only a couple of mild cases, and larger cohorts including severe cases with pre-infection samples were considered necessary. Clones that contracted from day 15 to 85 showed balanced CD4/CD8 phenotypes, whereas a second wave of clones that expanded from day 15 to 37 leaned towards CD4+. The detection of some responding clones in pre-infection memory suggests that pre-existing cross-reactive memory T cells joined the SARS-CoV-2 response. Contracting CD4+ clones were located mainly in the CM and EM memory subsets, whereas CD8+ clones were found to be enriched in EMRA.

As for this clonotype: The antigen it binds to is not known. No qualities accompany the bases; no much larger clone lies one base away.

Ficoll-Paque density gradient centrifugation was the method used to isolate PBMCs. Instrument used: Illumina NovaSeq 6000. TCRalpha and TCRbeta cDNA libraries were built by 5'RACE with constant-segment primers, adding sample barcodes and unique molecular identifiers. Trizol reagent was used to extract RNA from every sample. Libraries were amplified in two PCR steps, with a second sample barcode and Illumina TruSeq adapters added in the second step. Sequencing of libraries was performed on an Illumina NovaSeq with 2 x 150 bp paired-end reads. In the authors' own workflow: Reads were demultiplexed and collapsed into UMI-guided consensus sequences with migec v1.2.7. Using mixcr v2.1.11, UMI consensuses were aligned to TRA and TRB V and J templates and then assembled into clonotypes. A clonotype was counted as expanded or contracted only when both edgeR and NoisET called the clonotype significant, with the noise models trained on biological replicates. For edgeR calls, a false discovery rate-adjusted p below 0.01 and a log2 fold-change threshold of 1 were applied. As an exploratory analysis of dynamics, max-normalized trajectories of the 1000 most abundant clonotypes were examined by PCA with hierarchical clustering. Separately sequenced CD4+ and CD8+ repertoires were used to assign a CD4 or CD8 phenotype to each responding clone. TCRdb trimmed public reads at Q25 via fastp, called clones via MiXCR and kept in-frame beta chains. Each record represents a unique CDR3 protein, reported with the most common genes and DNA among its rows. The V and J calls here are based on TCRdb, not the publication. In all, the sample holds around 370,000 distinct CDR3 sequences, and approximately 21% of those were seen once. The ten largest clones capture around 12% of the sample.

CDR1 and CDR2, looked up from the germline V gene, are SGHVS and FQNEAQ. V is cut back by 2 bases and J by 6 bases, with 4 bases in the junction unmatched. From its cysteine to its phenylalanine, the CDR3 spans 15 amino acids. The CDR3 DNA has 45 bases and is translated from base 1. The sample was PBMCs or a T cell subset sorted from them (not recorded which). The TCR was taken from an adult woman who had mild COVID-19 (a few samples of this study predate the infection). The sample titles of this study are shuffled in the database, so cell type and time point are left out; the donor was told from shared clones. The chain is made from TRBV7-8 and TRBJ1-5; TRBD1 fits 10 bases in the junction. The sequenced DNA: TGTGCCAGCAGCTTAAGGGACAGGGGTGTTCAGCCCCAGCATTTT. Its translation is CASSLRDRGVQPQHF.